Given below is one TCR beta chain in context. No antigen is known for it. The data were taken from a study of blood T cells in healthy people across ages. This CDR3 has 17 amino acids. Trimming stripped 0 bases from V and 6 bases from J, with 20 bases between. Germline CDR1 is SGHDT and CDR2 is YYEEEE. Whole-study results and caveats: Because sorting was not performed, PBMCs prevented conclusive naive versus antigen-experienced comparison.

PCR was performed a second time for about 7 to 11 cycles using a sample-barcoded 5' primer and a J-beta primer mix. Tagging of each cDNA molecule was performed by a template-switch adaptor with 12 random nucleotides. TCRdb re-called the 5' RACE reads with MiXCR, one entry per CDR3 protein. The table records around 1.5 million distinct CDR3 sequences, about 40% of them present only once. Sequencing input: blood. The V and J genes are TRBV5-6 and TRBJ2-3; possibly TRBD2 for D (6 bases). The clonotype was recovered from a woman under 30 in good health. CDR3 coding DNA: TGTGCCAGCAGCTTGGGCAGGAGTCCTCTGGGGAGGGATACGCAGTATTTT. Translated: CASSLGRSPLGRDTQYF. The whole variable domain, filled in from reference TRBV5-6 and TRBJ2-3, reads DAGVTQSPTHLIKTRGQQVTLRCSPKSGHDTVSWYQQALGQGPQFIFQYYEEEERQRGNFPDRFSGHQFPNYSSELNVNALLLGDSALYLCASSLGRSPLGRDTQYFGPGTRLTVL.